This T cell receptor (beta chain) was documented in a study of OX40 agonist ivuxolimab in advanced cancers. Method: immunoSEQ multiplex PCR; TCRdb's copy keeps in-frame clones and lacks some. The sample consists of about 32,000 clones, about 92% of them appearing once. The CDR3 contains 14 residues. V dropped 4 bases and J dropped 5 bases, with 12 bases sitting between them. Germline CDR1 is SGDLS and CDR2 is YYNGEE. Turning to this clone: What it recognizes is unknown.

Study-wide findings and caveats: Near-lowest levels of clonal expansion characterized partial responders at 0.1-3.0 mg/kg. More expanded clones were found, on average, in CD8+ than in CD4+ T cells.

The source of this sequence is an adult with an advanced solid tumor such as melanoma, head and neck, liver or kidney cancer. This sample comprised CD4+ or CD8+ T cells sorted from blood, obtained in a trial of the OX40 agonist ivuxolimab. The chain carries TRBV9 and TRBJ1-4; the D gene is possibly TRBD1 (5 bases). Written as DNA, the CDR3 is TGTGCCAGCAGCCTCGGACACCCAAATGAAAAACTGTTTTTT. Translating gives CASSLGHPNEKLFF.